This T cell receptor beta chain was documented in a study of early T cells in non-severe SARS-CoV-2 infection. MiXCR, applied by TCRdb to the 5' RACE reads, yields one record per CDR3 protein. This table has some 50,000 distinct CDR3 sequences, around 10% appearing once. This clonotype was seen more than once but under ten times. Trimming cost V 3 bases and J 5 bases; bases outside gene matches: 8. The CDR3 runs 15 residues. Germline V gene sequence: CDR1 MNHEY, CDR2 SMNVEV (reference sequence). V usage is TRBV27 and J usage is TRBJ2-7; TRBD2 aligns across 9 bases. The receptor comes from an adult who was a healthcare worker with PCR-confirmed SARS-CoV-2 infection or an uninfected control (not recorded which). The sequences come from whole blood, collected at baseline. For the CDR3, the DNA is TGTGCCAGCAGTTTGCGGCCTAGCGGGGTTGACGAGCAGTACTTC. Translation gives CASSLRPSGVDEQYF.